Listed below are T cell receptor beta chains from one sample, sequenced in a study of T cell responses to AZD1222 COVID-19 vaccine. Assay used: immunoSEQ multiplex PCR; TCRdb lists only in-frame clones, some missing. There are about 120,000 clones in the sample; approximately 91% occur only once, and 6.3% lies in the top ten. This material consisted of peripheral blood, taken on day 0 of AZD1222 vaccination. Source of these receptors: an adult in good health. CDR3s include the opening cysteine and the closing phenylalanine or tryptophan. Each record gives: J gene, V gene, D gene, clone size, CDR3 protein, CDR3 DNA. D genes are given only for firm matches. Size values are once, few and many counts, or a class for expanded clones, and some rows have none.

TRBJ1-5	TRBV19	.	.	CASKVSSRYSNQPQHF	TGTGCCAGTAAGGTCAGTTCCCGGTATAGCAATCAGCCCCAGCATTTT
TRBJ1-2	TRBV6-5	.	.	CASSYSGRRGGYTF	TGTGCCAGCAGTTACTCCGGACGGCGAGGCGGCTACACCTTC
TRBJ1-4	TRBV5-1	TRBD1	.	CASSPNGQGEGLFF	TGCGCCAGCAGCCCCAATGGACAGGGGGAGGGACTGTTTTTT
TRBJ2-5	TRBV9	.	.	CASSKGASHETQYF	TGTGCCAGCAGCAAAGGGGCTAGTCACGAGACCCAGTACTTC
TRBJ1-2	TRBV12-3/TRBV12-4	.	once	CASREASNYGYTF	TGTGCCAGCAGAGAGGCTTCGAACTATGGCTACACCTTC
TRBJ2-2	TRBV4-2	.	.	CASYGLGELFF	TGTGCCAGTTACGGGCTCGGGGAGCTGTTTTTT
TRBJ1-1	TRBV5-1	TRBD1	.	CASSPMGTGGVNTEAFF	TGCGCCAGCAGCCCGATGGGGACAGGGGGCGTGAACACTGAAGCTTTCTTT
TRBJ2-5	TRBV7-9	TRBD1	.	CASSRGQGADGETQYF	TGTGCCAGCAGCCGCGGACAGGGGGCGGACGGAGAGACCCAGTACTTC
TRBJ1-2	TRBV9	.	.	CASSSPLIGANRYTF	TGTGCCAGCAGCTCACCCCTAATAGGAGCGAATCGCTACACCTTC
TRBJ1-4	TRBV12-5	.	.	CASGPQSGEEKLFF	TGTGCTAGTGGTCCCCAATCTGGGGAGGAAAAACTGTTTTTT
TRBJ1-5	TRBV28	.	.	CASSSGGQPQHF	TGTGCCAGCTCAAGCGGGGGTCAGCCCCAGCATTTT
TRBJ2-5	TRBV7-6	.	.	CASSEDILVTQYF	TGTGCCAGCAGCGAGGACATCCTTGTGACCCAGTACTTC
TRBJ2-2	TRBV4-3	.	once	CASSQAMARELFF	TGCGCCAGCAGCCAAGCAATGGCGAGGGAGCTGTTTTTT
TRBJ1-1	TRBV6-5	.	.	CASSYLGRLNTEAFF	TGTGCCAGCAGTTACCTGGGACGTTTGAACACTGAAGCTTTCTTT
TRBJ1-2	TRBV19	.	once	CASSRSGDWGYTF	TGTGCCAGTAGTAGGTCCGGTGACTGGGGCTACACCTTC
TRBJ1-1	TRBV18	.	.	CASSPQTDNRLAEAFF	TGTGCCAGCTCACCTCAGACAGATAACCGTCTGGCTGAAGCTTTCTTT